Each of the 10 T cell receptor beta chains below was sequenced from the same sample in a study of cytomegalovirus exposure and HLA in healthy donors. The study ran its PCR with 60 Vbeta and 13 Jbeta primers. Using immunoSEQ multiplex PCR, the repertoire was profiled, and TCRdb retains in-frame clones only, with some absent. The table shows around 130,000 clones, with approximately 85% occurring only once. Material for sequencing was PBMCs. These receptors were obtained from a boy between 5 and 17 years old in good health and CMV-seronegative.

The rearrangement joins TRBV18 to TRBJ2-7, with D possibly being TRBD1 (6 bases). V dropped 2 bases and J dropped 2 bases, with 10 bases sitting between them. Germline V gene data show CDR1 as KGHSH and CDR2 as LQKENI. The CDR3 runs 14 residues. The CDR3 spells CASSPSDSPYEQYF. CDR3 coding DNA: TGTGCCAGCTCACCATCGGACAGCCCCTACGAGCAGTACTTC. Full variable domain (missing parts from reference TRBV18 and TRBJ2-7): NAGVMQNPRHLVRRRGQEARLRCSPMKGHSHVYWYRQLPEEGLKFMVYLQKENIIDESGMPKERFSAEFPKEGPSILRIQQVVRGDSAAYFCASSPSDSPYEQYFGPGTRLTVT.

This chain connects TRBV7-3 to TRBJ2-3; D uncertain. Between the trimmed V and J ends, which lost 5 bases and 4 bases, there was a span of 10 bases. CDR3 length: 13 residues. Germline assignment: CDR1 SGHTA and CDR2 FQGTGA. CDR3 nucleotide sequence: TGTGCCAGCAGCCAACCCGGAGCAGATACGCAGTATTTT. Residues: CASSQPGADTQYF.

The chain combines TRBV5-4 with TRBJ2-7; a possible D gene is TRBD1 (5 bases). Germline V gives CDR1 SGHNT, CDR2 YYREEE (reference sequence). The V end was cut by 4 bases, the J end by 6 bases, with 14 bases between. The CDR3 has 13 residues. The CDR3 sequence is CASSQVQGGEQYF. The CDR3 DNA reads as TGTGCCAGCAGCCAAGTTCAGGGCGGCGAGCAGTACTTC.

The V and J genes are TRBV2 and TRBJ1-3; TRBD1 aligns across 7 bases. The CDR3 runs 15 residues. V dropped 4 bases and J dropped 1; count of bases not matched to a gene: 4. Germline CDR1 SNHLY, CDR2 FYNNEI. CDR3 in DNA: TGTGCCAGCAGTGGGGACAGAGATTCTGGAAACACCATATATTTT. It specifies CASSGDRDSGNTIYF. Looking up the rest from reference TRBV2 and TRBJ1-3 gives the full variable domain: EPEVTQTPSHQVTQMGQEVILRCVPISNHLYFYWYRQILGQKVEFLVSFYNNEISEKSEIFDDQFSVERPDGSNFTLKIRSTKLEDSAMYFCASSGDRDSGNTIYFGEGSWLTVV.

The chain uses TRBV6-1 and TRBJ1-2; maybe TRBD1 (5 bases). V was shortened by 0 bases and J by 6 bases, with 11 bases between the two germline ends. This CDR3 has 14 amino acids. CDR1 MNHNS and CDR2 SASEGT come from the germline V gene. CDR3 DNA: TGTGCCAGCAGTGAAGCAGGCAGGGCGGATGGCTACACCTTC. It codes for CASSEAGRADGYTF.

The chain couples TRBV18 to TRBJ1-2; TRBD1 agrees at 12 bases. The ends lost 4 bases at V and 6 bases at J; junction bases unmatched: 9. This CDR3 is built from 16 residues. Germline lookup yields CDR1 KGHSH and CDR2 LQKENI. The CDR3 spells CASSQNTGTGGDGYTF. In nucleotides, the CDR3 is TGTGCCAGCTCACAAAACACCGGGACAGGGGGCGATGGCTACACCTTC.

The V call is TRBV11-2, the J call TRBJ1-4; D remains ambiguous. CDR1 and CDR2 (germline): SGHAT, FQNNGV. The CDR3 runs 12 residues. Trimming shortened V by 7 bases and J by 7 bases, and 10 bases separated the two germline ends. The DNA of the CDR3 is TGTGCCAGCACCTCGGGAGGTGAAAAACTGTTTTTT. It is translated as CASTSGGEKLFF.

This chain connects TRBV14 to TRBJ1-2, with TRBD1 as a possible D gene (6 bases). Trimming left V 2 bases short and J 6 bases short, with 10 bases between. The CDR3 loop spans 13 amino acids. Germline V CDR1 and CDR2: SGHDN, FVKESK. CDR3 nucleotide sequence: TGTGCCAGCAGCCAACGAGGGGGGGATGGCTACACCTTC. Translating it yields CASSQRGGDGYTF.

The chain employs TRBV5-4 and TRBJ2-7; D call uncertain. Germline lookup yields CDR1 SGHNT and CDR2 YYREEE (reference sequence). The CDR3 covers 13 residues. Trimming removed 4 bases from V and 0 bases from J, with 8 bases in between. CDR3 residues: CASSARSSYEQYF. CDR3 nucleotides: TGTGCCAGCAGCGCCCGGAGCTCCTACGAGCAGTACTTC.

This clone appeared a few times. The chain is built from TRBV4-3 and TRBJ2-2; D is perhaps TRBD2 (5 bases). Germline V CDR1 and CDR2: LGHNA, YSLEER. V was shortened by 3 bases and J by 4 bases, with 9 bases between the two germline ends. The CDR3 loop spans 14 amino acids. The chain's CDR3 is CASSHLEGTGELFF. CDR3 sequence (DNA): TGCGCCAGCAGCCACCTCGAGGGCACCGGGGAGCTGTTTTTT.